This is a list of T cell receptor beta chains from one sample in a study of long-term antiretroviral therapy in people with HIV. Clones were sequenced by immunoSEQ multiplex PCR, and TCRdb holds only the in-frame ones, with some missing. Of about 25,000 clones in the sample, 80% to 90% were seen once. Sequenced material: unsorted PBMCs, taken 1.2 years after starting antiretroviral therapy. Receptors were obtained from a man aged 50-60 years with HIV. Each CDR3 is given with its conserved first and last residue. The D gene is left open where the match is weak. Where a row states a size, it is once, few, many or the class of an expanded clone; other rows omit it.

v_call,clone_size,d_call,j_call,cdr3_nt,cdr3_aa
TRBV4-1,.,TRBD1,TRBJ1-5,TGCGCCAGCAGCCAAGAGTCAGGGGGCCTGAGACAGCCCCAGCATTTT,CASSQESGGLRQPQHF
TRBV10-1,.,.,TRBJ2-4,TGCGCCAGCCAATTCGACAGGACACTAGCCAAAAACATTCAGTACTTC,CASQFDRTLAKNIQYF
TRBV19,.,.,TRBJ1-1,TGTGCCAGTAGACCGGGACTCACTGAAGCTTTCTTT,CASRPGLTEAFF
TRBV7-9,.,TRBD2,TRBJ2-3,TGTGCCAGCAGCTTAAAGGGTAGCGGGGGAACAGATACGCAGTATTTT,CASSLKGSGGTDTQYF
TRBV4-3,once,.,TRBJ2-5,TGCGCCAGCAGCCAAGGGTTAAGGCCACGAGGTCAAGAGACCCAGTACTTC,CASSQGLRPRGQETQYF
TRBV5-6,.,.,TRBJ2-5,TGTGCCAGCGGTTGGGGCGCGGGGTGGGAGACCCAGTACTTC,CASGWGAGWETQYF
TRBV6-5,.,.,TRBJ2-7,TGTGCCAGCAGTTACCGCTACGAGCAGTACTTC,CASSYRYEQYF
TRBV6-6,.,.,TRBJ1-2,TGTGCCAGCAGTTGGGACCAGCGCACTAACTATGGCTACACCTTC,CASSWDQRTNYGYTF
TRBV5-4,.,.,TRBJ1-2,TGTGCCAGCAGCTTGGATCAACTTAACTATGGCTACACCTTC,CASSLDQLNYGYTF
TRBV2,.,.,TRBJ1-1,TGTGCCAGCAGGGTCCTCAGGGACATGAACACTGAAGCTTTCTTT,CASRVLRDMNTEAFF
TRBV7-8,once,.,TRBJ1-1,TGTGCCAGCAGCTTGGGGGGGTCCATGAACACTGAAGCTTTCTTT,CASSLGGSMNTEAFF
TRBV7-9,.,.,TRBJ2-2,TGTGCCAGCAGCTTAAGCGGGGAGCTGTTTTTT,CASSLSGELFF
TRBV29-1,.,.,TRBJ1-1,TGCAGCGTTCAAGGGGTGGGAAACACTGAAGCTTTCTTT,CSVQGVGNTEAFF
TRBV13,.,.,TRBJ2-3,TGTGCCAGCAGCCAGGGCACAGATACGCAGTATTTT,CASSQGTDTQYF
TRBV5-6,.,.,TRBJ1-1,TGTGCCAGCAGCTTGGAACGGGGGTGGGACACTGAAGCTTTCTTT,CASSLERGWDTEAFF
TRBV19,.,.,TRBJ2-1,TGTGCCAGCTCTACGGACCTTTACAATGAGCAGTTCTTC,CASSTDLYNEQFF
TRBV5-1,.,TRBD1,TRBJ2-3,TGCGCCAGCAGCAAAACAGGGGGGAGAAGCACAGATACGCAGTATTTT,CASSKTGGRSTDTQYF
TRBV18,.,.,TRBJ2-7,TGTGCCAGCTCACCGAGTTCGTCCTGGTACGAGCAGTACTTC,CASSPSSSWYEQYF
TRBV5-6,.,TRBD2,TRBJ2-3,TGTGCCAGCAACCGGGGGGTGGCAGATACGCAGTATTTT,CASNRGVADTQYF
TRBV5-5,.,TRBD1,TRBJ1-2,TGTGCCAGCAGCTTAGGGGGCAACTATGGCTACACCTTC,CASSLGGNYGYTF
TRBV13,.,TRBD1,TRBJ2-1,TGTGCCAGCAGCTTAGCCCTTGGGACAGGGTATGAGCAGTTCTTC,CASSLALGTGYEQFF
TRBV7-9,.,.,TRBJ2-7,TGTGCCAGCAGTCGGACCAAGGTCGGCGAGCAGTACTTC,CASSRTKVGEQYF
TRBV7-2,once,.,TRBJ1-3,TGTGCCAGCAGCTTAGCCTTTAGAAACACCATATATTTT,CASSLAFRNTIYF
TRBV29-1,.,.,TRBJ2-6,TGCAGCGTTGCAGGGAGTGGGGCCAACGTCCTGACTTTC,CSVAGSGANVLTF
TRBV29-1,.,.,TRBJ1-1,TGCAGCGTTGATGTCGGGGGCACTGAAGCTTTCTTT,CSVDVGGTEAFF
TRBV7-8,.,.,TRBJ1-2,TGTGCCAGCAGCTTAAATAGGTTGGAGTCCTATGGCTACACCTTC,CASSLNRLESYGYTF
TRBV15,.,TRBD2,TRBJ2-1,TGTGCCGTCGGTCGTGCTAGCGGGATTTTCTACAATGAGCAGTTCTTC,CAVGRASGIFYNEQFF
TRBV27,.,.,TRBJ2-4,TGTGCCAGCAGTTTCCGGGAATCAAACATTCAGTACTTC,CASSFRESNIQYF
TRBV11-1,.,.,TRBJ2-1,TGTGCCAGCAGCACCATCGACACCTACAATGAGCAGTTCTTC,CASSTIDTYNEQFF
TRBV7-2,.,TRBD1,TRBJ2-3,TGTGCCAGCAGCCGGATAACCGGGACAGGGTTATCGACAGATACGCAGTATTTT,CASSRITGTGLSTDTQYF
TRBV6-5,few,.,TRBJ1-2,TGTGCCAGCAGTAAGAGGGGGAAAATTAACTATGGCTACACCTTC,CASSKRGKINYGYTF
TRBV15,.,.,TRBJ2-1,TGTGCCACCAGCAGAGATGGAGAACAGTACAATGAGCAGTTCTTC,CATSRDGEQYNEQFF
TRBV18,.,.,TRBJ2-6,TGTGCCAGCTCACCCACATCTGGGGCCAACGTCCTGACTTTC,CASSPTSGANVLTF
TRBV7-2,.,.,TRBJ1-2,TGTGCCAGCAGCCCTATGGGCGGCGATGGCTACACCTTC,CASSPMGGDGYTF
TRBV4-1,.,.,TRBJ2-7,TGCGCCAGCAGCCAGAGAGTGGTTGCCTACGAGCAGTACTTC,CASSQRVVAYEQYF
TRBV28,.,.,TRBJ2-3,TGTGCCAGCAGTTTGTCGGGGGATCTCACAGATACGCAGTATTTT,CASSLSGDLTDTQYF
TRBV28,once,.,TRBJ2-7,TGTGCCAGCAGTGGGCCACAGTATTACTACGAGCAGTACTTC,CASSGPQYYYEQYF
TRBV28,.,TRBD2,TRBJ2-3,TGTGCCAGCAGTCCACTAGCGGGGGGGCCGGACACAGATACGCAGTATTTT,CASSPLAGGPDTDTQYF
TRBV28,.,.,TRBJ1-5,TGTGCCAGCAGTTTAGGGTTCGGGGTTAGCAATCAGCCCCAGCATTTT,CASSLGFGVSNQPQHF
TRBV30,.,.,TRBJ2-1,TGTGCCTGGAGCCTGGGCGCGGAGAATGAGCAGTTCTTC,CAWSLGAENEQFF
TRBV7-2,.,.,TRBJ1-6,TGTGCCAGCAGCTCGAGGGGTTCACCCCTCCACTTT,CASSSRGSPLHF
TRBV18,.,.,TRBJ2-5,TGTGCCAGCTCACCACCGTCCCAAGAGACCCAGTACTTC,CASSPPSQETQYF
TRBV2,.,.,TRBJ2-2,TGTGCCAGCAGTGGCAGGCCGGCCCGGAACACCGGGGAGCTGTTTTTT,CASSGRPARNTGELFF
TRBV7-3,.,.,TRBJ1-1,TGTGCCAGCAGCTTACAGGGAAGGAACACTGAAGCTTTCTTT,CASSLQGRNTEAFF
TRBV4-1,.,.,TRBJ2-1,TGCGCCAGCAGCCAAGTAGACAGTGAGCAGTTCTTC,CASSQVDSEQFF
TRBV5-6,.,TRBD1,TRBJ1-1,TGTGCCAGCAGGACCTTTGACAGGGCGAACACTGAAGCTTTCTTT,CASRTFDRANTEAFF
TRBV7-6,.,TRBD1,TRBJ2-5,TGTGCCAGCAGCTTACAGGGGGCCCAAGAGACCCAGTACTTC,CASSLQGAQETQYF
TRBV6-5,.,.,TRBJ1-2,TGTGCCACCCGAGTCGCTAACTATGGCTACACCTTC,CATRVANYGYTF
TRBV7-2,.,.,TRBJ1-1,TGTGCCAGCAGCTTTTCCCGGGATGAAGCTTTCTTT,CASSFSRDEAFF
TRBV2,.,.,TRBJ1-4,TGTGCCAGCAGTGAGCAGCAGGGCCCTAATGAAAAACTGTTTTTT,CASSEQQGPNEKLFF
TRBV28,few,TRBD1,TRBJ1-2,TGTGCCAGCAGTGCTGGTATAGGGGGCAACTATGGCTACACCTTC,CASSAGIGGNYGYTF
TRBV9,.,TRBD2,TRBJ2-7,TGTGCCAGCAGCGTAGGGGGGACTACCACCTACGAGCAGTACTTC,CASSVGGTTTYEQYF
TRBV9,.,.,TRBJ2-2,TGTGCCAGCAGCGTAGTCGAGGAGATCACCGGGGAGCTGTTTTTT,CASSVVEEITGELFF
TRBV5-1,.,.,TRBJ2-1,TGCGCCAGCAGCACAGACAGCAATGAGCAGTTCTTC,CASSTDSNEQFF
TRBV28,.,.,TRBJ1-6,TGTGCCAGCAGCCCCCCAGCTTCACCCCTCCACTTT,CASSPPASPLHF
TRBV19,.,TRBD2,TRBJ2-1,TGTGCCAGTAGCTTGACTAGCGGGACCCTAGGGGGTGAGCAGTTCTTC,CASSLTSGTLGGEQFF
TRBV15,few,TRBD1,TRBJ1-6,TGTGCCACCAGCAGAGATCGTGTGACTAACAGGGGTCCCCTCCACTTT,CATSRDRVTNRGPLHF
TRBV29-1,.,.,TRBJ1-1,TGCAGCGTTGAGGAGGGGATAACTGAAGCTTTCTTT,CSVEEGITEAFF
TRBV30,.,TRBD1,TRBJ2-2,TGTGCCTGGAGGTATTTGGGACAGGGGAACACCGGGGAGCTGTTTTTT,CAWRYLGQGNTGELFF